What follows describes a single TCR beta chain. Antigen specificity is unknown. For the diagnoses, clinical symptoms, serum thyroxine and TRAb, thyroid ultrasound and orbital computed tomography were used. These data originate in a study of T cells in Graves' hyperthyroidism and ophthalmopathy. Germline CDR1 reads SQVTM; CDR2 reads ANQGSEA. There are 13 residues in the CDR3. V was trimmed by 6 bases and J by 2 bases, leaving 13 bases between them. From RNA transcripts, TCR beta CDR3 regions were amplified. TCR CDR3 regions were first amplified by RT-PCR with HTBI primers. TCRdb reanalysed the multiplex PCR reads using MiXCR and keeps one entry per CDR3 protein. The sample carries 550,000 to 600,000 distinct CDR3 sequences, around 46% recorded once. Whole-study results and caveats: Most clonotypes expanded in thyroid above 0.001 were likewise present in blood. Before onset, by a median of around 6.1 months, the model predicted ophthalmopathy. A 13 V-J signature model discriminated ophthalmopathy versus stable hyperthyroidism.

The chain uses TRBV29-1 and TRBJ1-2; maybe TRBD1 (5 bases). The sample comprised peripheral blood or thyroid tissue (not recorded which). The TCR comes from an adult woman with Graves' disease, either hyperthyroidism or ophthalmopathy (not recorded which). The CDR3 bases are TGCAGCGTGTATCGTGACAGAAACTATGGCTACACCTTC. Its translation: CSVYRDRNYGYTF.